This is a list of T cell receptor beta chains from one sample in a study of blood T cells in healthy people across ages. Using its own MiXCR run on the 5' RACE reads, TCRdb lists one record per CDR3 protein. This table has 1.5 million to 2 million distinct CDR3 sequences, 49% appearing once. The sample taken for sequencing was blood. These receptors were obtained from a woman aged 40 to 55 in good health. Both conserved end residues are part of each CDR3. A D gene is named only where the DNA matches it firmly. Clone size is shown for a subset of rows, as once, few, many or a class of expanded clone.

D: NA
V: TRBV7-2
J: TRBJ2-1
size: NA
CDR3: CASSFNRGEQFF
DNA: TGTGCCAGCAGCTTTAACCGGGGAGAGCAGTTCTTC

D: TRBD1
V: TRBV20-1
J: TRBJ2-3
size: few
CDR3: CSALRGGNSPQYF
DNA: TGCAGTGCCCTAAGAGGGGGCAATTCTCCGCAGTATTTT

D: NA
V: TRBV7-2
J: TRBJ2-3
size: NA
CDR3: CASTRRTRGAETQYF
DNA: TGTGCCAGCACCCGTAGGACCCGAGGCGCAGAGACGCAGTATTTT

D: TRBD1
V: TRBV4-3
J: TRBJ2-1
size: NA
CDR3: CASSVDRGSNEQFF
DNA: TGCGCCAGCAGCGTAGACAGGGGGAGTAATGAGCAGTTCTTC

D: TRBD1
V: TRBV12-3/TRBV12-4
J: TRBJ2-7
size: NA
CDR3: CASRGTWDSPTYEQYF
DNA: TGTGCCAGCAGGGGGACGTGGGACAGCCCCACCTACGAGCAGTACTTC

D: NA
V: TRBV28
J: TRBJ1-1
size: NA
CDR3: CASSSNHPQGPAFF
DNA: TGTGCCAGCAGTTCGAACCATCCACAGGGTCCAGCTTTCTTT

D: TRBD2
V: TRBV24-1
J: TRBJ2-5
size: NA
CDR3: CATSDRGLAGEGETQYF
DNA: TGTGCCACCAGTGACCGAGGACTAGCGGGGGAAGGGGAGACCCAGTACTTC

D: NA
V: TRBV6-6
J: TRBJ1-2
size: NA
CDR3: CASSYSQQVDYGYTF
DNA: TGTGCCAGCAGTTACTCACAACAGGTAGACTATGGCTACACCTTC

D: NA
V: TRBV6-6
J: TRBJ1-2
size: NA
CDR3: CASSLKQGVYGYTF
DNA: TGTGCCAGCAGTCTCAAACAGGGAGTCTATGGCTACACCTTC

D: NA
V: TRBV20-1
J: TRBJ2-5
size: NA
CDR3: CSERLGETQYF
DNA: TGCAGTGAGAGGCTCGGGGAGACCCAGTACTTC

D: NA
V: TRBV20-1
J: TRBJ2-1
size: NA
CDR3: CSARSGANNEQFF
DNA: TGCAGTGCTAGATCAGGGGCTAACAATGAGCAGTTCTTC

D: NA
V: TRBV20-1
J: TRBJ2-7
size: NA
CDR3: CSASGSTGSYEQYF
DNA: TGCAGTGCTAGTGGTTCAACGGGCTCCTACGAGCAGTACTTC

D: NA
V: TRBV28
J: TRBJ1-1
size: few
CDR3: CASSLWSPSGTEAFF
DNA: TGTGCCAGCAGTTTATGGAGCCCCAGTGGCACTGAAGCTTTCTTT

D: TRBD2
V: TRBV2
J: TRBJ2-3
size: few
CDR3: CASSDSGPGTDTQYF
DNA: TGTGCCAGCAGTGATAGCGGGCCTGGCACAGATACGCAGTATTTT

D: TRBD1
V: TRBV6-5
J: TRBJ2-7
size: NA
CDR3: CASRPGGPGQGHEQYF
DNA: TGTGCCAGCAGGCCGGGAGGTCCGGGACAGGGTCACGAGCAGTACTTC

D: NA
V: TRBV6-1
J: TRBJ1-1
size: NA
CDR3: CASSGMGVMNTEAFF
DNA: TGTGCCAGCAGTGGAATGGGGGTAATGAACACTGAAGCTTTCTTT

D: TRBD1
V: TRBV28
J: TRBJ2-3
size: NA
CDR3: CASSPPDRGGTDTQYF
DNA: TGTGCCAGCAGCCCACCGGACAGGGGGGGAACAGATACGCAGTATTTT

D: NA
V: TRBV11-2
J: TRBJ2-7
size: few
CDR3: CASSPVYSSYEQYF
DNA: TGTGCCAGCAGCCCTGTGTACAGCTCCTACGAGCAGTACTTC

D: NA
V: TRBV12-3/TRBV12-4
J: TRBJ1-2
size: NA
CDR3: CASSLLGRADGGYTF
DNA: TGTGCCAGCAGTTTATTGGGCAGGGCCGACGGAGGCTACACCTTC

D: NA
V: TRBV20-1
J: TRBJ2-1
size: NA
CDR3: CSTRRVLGYNEQFF
DNA: TGCAGTACCAGAAGGGTTTTAGGTTACAATGAGCAGTTCTTC

D: TRBD2
V: TRBV20-1
J: TRBJ2-7
size: NA
CDR3: CSASRLSGGPGEQYF
DNA: TGCAGTGCTAGTAGATTAAGCGGGGGGCCGGGCGAGCAGTACTTC

D: TRBD1
V: TRBV20-1
J: TRBJ1-5
size: NA
CDR3: CSARDSGQGNQPQHF
DNA: TGCAGTGCTAGAGATTCAGGACAGGGCAATCAGCCCCAGCATTTT

D: NA
V: TRBV7-9
J: TRBJ2-7
size: NA
CDR3: CASSLGSLGTKKGYEQYF
DNA: TGTGCCAGCAGCTTAGGCTCGTTGGGGACCAAGAAGGGTTACGAGCAGTACTTC

D: TRBD1
V: TRBV29-1
J: TRBJ1-1
size: NA
CDR3: CSVVPEGAQGAFF
DNA: TGCAGCGTTGTCCCCGAGGGGGCTCAGGGAGCTTTCTTT

D: TRBD1
V: TRBV6-5
J: TRBJ1-2
size: few
CDR3: CASSRRQGWGYGYTF
DNA: TGTGCCAGCAGCCGACGACAGGGATGGGGCTATGGCTACACCTTC

D: TRBD1
V: TRBV11-2
J: TRBJ2-7
size: NA
CDR3: CASSARQGARAYEQYF
DNA: TGTGCCAGCAGCGCCCGACAGGGGGCAAGGGCCTACGAGCAGTACTTC

D: NA
V: TRBV10-1
J: TRBJ2-1
size: few
CDR3: CASSASRVGKQFF
DNA: TGCGCCAGCAGTGCGTCAAGGGTCGGTAAGCAGTTCTTC

D: NA
V: TRBV20-1
J: TRBJ2-5
size: NA
CDR3: CGARPDRWETQYF
DNA: TGCGGTGCTAGACCTGACAGGTGGGAGACCCAGTACTTC

D: NA
V: TRBV20-1
J: TRBJ1-4
size: once
CDR3: CSARPSIAANEKLFF
DNA: TGCAGTGCTAGACCCTCAATTGCAGCTAATGAAAAACTGTTTTTT

D: TRBD1
V: TRBV29-1
J: TRBJ1-2
size: NA
CDR3: CSVQLDRVQRGYTF
DNA: TGCAGCGTTCAACTGGACAGGGTCCAGCGTGGCTACACCTTC